Following are 10 T cell receptor beta chains from one sample sequenced in a study of T cell repertoires in cytomegalovirus infection (dated by TCRdb to about 2019). TCRdb names Illumina HiSeq 1500 as the instrument used. TCRdb applied fastp at Q25 and MiXCR to the public reads, then kept only in-frame beta chains. A single entry per CDR3 protein holds the most common genes and DNA from its merged rows. In this sample the table shows about 830,000 distinct CDR3 sequences, approximately 30% of which occur a single time. The top ten clones comprise over 10% of the sample. Reading the label with the study, this specimen's treatment or condition is: in vitro stimulation with specific CMV peptide epitopes to enrich CMV-specific T cells. These TCRs' antigens remain unknown. Sequencing was performed on cultured CD8+ T cells from PBMCs, taken from culture after CMV antigen stimulation. The receptors come from a human donor in good health (CMV status not recorded). Some clones in this sample may be carry-over from other donors' samples.

This clonotype was seen a few times. The rearrangement uses TRBV15 and TRBJ2-3; TRBD1 agrees at 11 bases. Per germline, CDR1 LNHNV and CDR2 YYDKDF (reference sequence). The junction had 2 bases not matched to a gene; V was cut back by 4 bases and J by 5 bases. This CDR3 comprises 14 residues. CDR3 sequence reads: CATSTDRGRDTQYF. The CDR3 DNA is TGTGCCACCAGCACGGACAGGGGGCGAGATACGCAGTATTTT.

The gene calls are TRBV27 and TRBJ2-1, with a possible D match to TRBD1 (6 bases). The V end lost 1 base, the J end lost 10 bases, and 11 bases lay between the germline ends. The CDR3 consists of 13 residues. From germline, CDR1 is MNHEY and CDR2 SMNVEV (reference sequence). This CDR3 reads CASSLYGGGEQFF. DNA for the CDR3: TGTGCCAGCAGTTTATATGGTGGGGGCGAGCAGTTCTTC.

This clonotype turned up a few times. CDR3 sequence: CASSRSEGDNSPLHF. The CDR3 coding sequence is TGTGCCAGCAGCCGCTCAGAGGGAGACAATTCACCCCTCCACTTT. The genes are TRBV7-6 and TRBJ1-6; D is unresolved. CDR1 SGHVS and CDR2 FNYEAQ come from the germline V gene. V gave up 5 bases and J gave up 7 bases, with 15 bases separating them. The CDR3 length is 15 residues.

There are many counts of this clonotype. The CDR3 reads CASSLGVKVWGQEQYV. In DNA form, the CDR3 reads TGTGCCAGCAGCTTAGGAGTCAAGGTTTGGGGACAAGAGCAGTACGTC. The chain has TRBV7-8 and TRBJ2-7; D is possibly TRBD1 (6 bases). The CDR3 is made up of 16 amino acids. Looked up from germline, CDR1 is SGHVS and CDR2 is FQNEAQ. The V end lost 1 base, the J end lost 7 bases, and 20 bases lay between the germline ends.

The table lists this clonotype with a few counts. The J gene is TRBJ1-5, the V gene TRBV5-1; the match to TRBD1 covers 8 bases. The V and J ends lost 0 bases and 0 bases, in that order; junction bases with no gene match: 5. CDR1 and CDR2 from the germline V gene are SGHRS and YFSETQ. The CDR3 is made up of 17 amino acids. CDR3 bases: TGCGCCAGCAGCTTGGACCCAGGGGGCTCTAGCAATCAGCCCCAGCATTTT. Translated: CASSLDPGGSSNQPQHF.

The chain links TRBV5-5 to TRBJ1-1; tentative D call: TRBD1 (6 bases). CDR3 length equals 13 residues. Germline V CDR1 and CDR2: SGHKS, YYEKEE (reference sequence). The V and J ends lost 6 bases and 2 bases respectively, with 11 bases between them. The CDR3 DNA sequence: TGTGCCAGCAAGGGGGGGGGAAACACTGAAGCTTTCTTT. Translation: CASKGGGNTEAFF.

The chain uses TRBV11-2 and TRBJ1-6, with D perhaps matching TRBD1 (6 bases). The CDR3 spans 15 residues. Trimming pared 5 bases from V and 7 bases from J, leaving 15 bases between. Germline V gene data show CDR1 as SGHAT and CDR2 as FQNNGV. In DNA, the CDR3 is TGTGCCAGCAGCCGTCAGACAGGCGTGAATTCACCCCTCCACTTT. This translates into CASSRQTGVNSPLHF. Full variable domain (rest looked up from reference TRBV11-2 and TRBJ1-6): EAGVAQSPRYKIIEKRQSVAFWCNPISGHATLYWYQQILGQGPKLLIQFQNNGVVDDSQLPKDRFSAERLKGVDSTLKIQPAKLEDSAVYLCASSRQTGVNSPLHFGNGTRLTVT.

In this sample, this clonotype turned up a few times. The chain is built from TRBV9 and TRBJ2-3; unclear D gene. Germline CDR1 reads SGDLS; CDR2 reads YYNGEE. This CDR3 is 13 amino acids long. The V end was cut by 1 base, the J end by 2 bases, with 5 bases between. CDR3 DNA sequence: TGTGCCAGCAGCGTAAGGACCACAGATACGCAGTATTTT. Translation: CASSVRTTDTQYF.

This clonotype was recorded a few times. V gene TRBV7-9 combines with J gene TRBJ2-1; perhaps D is TRBD1 or TRBD2 (6 bases each). CDR3 length: 15 residues. The V gene's germline CDR1 is SEHNR and CDR2 FQNEAQ (reference sequence). The V end lost 6 bases, the J end lost 7 bases, and 19 bases lay between the germline ends. CDR3 coding DNA: TGTGCCAGCAGTCGACAGGAGGGTCCGAGGAATGAGCAGTTCTTC. It encodes CASSRQEGPRNEQFF. Combining the CDR3 with reference TRBV7-9 and TRBJ2-1 gives the whole variable domain DTGVSQNPRHKITKRGQNVTFRCDPISEHNRLYWYRQTLGQGPEFLTYFQNEAQLEKSRLLSDRFSAERPKGSFSTLEIQRTEQGDSAMYLCASSRQEGPRNEQFFGPGTRLTVL.

This clonotype was observed at least ten times. The CDR3, as DNA: TGTGCCAGCAGCTTAGGAGGGGTAGGTCAGCCCCAGCATTTT. Amino acid sequence: CASSLGGVGQPQHF. The chain has TRBV7-9 and TRBJ1-5; a possible D gene is TRBD1 (5 bases). The CDR3 has 14 residues. The V end was cut by 1 base, the J end by 6 bases, with 10 bases between. From germline, CDR1 is SEHNR and CDR2 FQNEAQ (reference sequence).